These T cell receptor beta chains were read from a single sample in a study of human T cells and chemical hapten exposure. TCRdb called the RACE reads again in MiXCR, with one record for every CDR3 protein. The top ten hold 6.7% of the sample, which has roughly 180,000 distinct CDR3 sequences, 20% to 25% seen once. The sample in question was whole blood, obtained in connection with sensitization to the hapten diphenylcyclopropenone (DPC). Receptor source: a woman in her 50s with alopecia areata. Some clones in this sample may be carry-over from other donors' samples. CDR3s include the opening cysteine and the closing phenylalanine or tryptophan. Fields, in order: clone size, D gene, V gene, J gene, CDR3 DNA, CDR3 protein. D genes are given only for firm matches. Clone size is given for some rows only: seen once, a few or many times, or a class if the clone is expanded.

clone size: -
D gene: TRBD2
V gene: TRBV7-9
J gene: TRBJ2-3
CDR3 DNA: TGTGCCAGGGGGCCTAGCGGAGGCACAGATACGCAGTATTTT
CDR3 protein: CARGPSGGTDTQYF

clone size: -
D gene: -
V gene: TRBV7-2
J gene: TRBJ1-6
CDR3 DNA: TGTGCCAGCAGTTGGGCAGGAGCACCCCTCCACTTT
CDR3 protein: CASSWAGAPLHF

clone size: once
D gene: -
V gene: TRBV9
J gene: TRBJ1-4
CDR3 DNA: TGTGCCAGCAGCCCAATACAGGGTACAAATGAAAAACTGTTTTTT
CDR3 protein: CASSPIQGTNEKLFF

clone size: -
D gene: -
V gene: TRBV14
J gene: TRBJ2-1
CDR3 DNA: TGTGCCAGCAGCCAAGTGCTAGCTCATGAGCAGTTCTTC
CDR3 protein: CASSQVLAHEQFF

clone size: few
D gene: TRBD2
V gene: TRBV6-2/TRBV6-3
J gene: TRBJ2-2
CDR3 DNA: TGTGCCAGCAATTACGGCGGGAGGGATAGCACCGGGGAGCTGTTTTTT
CDR3 protein: CASNYGGRDSTGELFF

clone size: few
D gene: -
V gene: TRBV20-1
J gene: TRBJ2-7
CDR3 DNA: TGCAGTGCTTCGTCTGCCGGGTATGAGCAGTACTTC
CDR3 protein: CSASSAGYEQYF

clone size: few
D gene: -
V gene: TRBV25-1
J gene: TRBJ1-1
CDR3 DNA: TGTGCCAGCAGAGCAACAGCGAACACTGAAGCTTTCTTT
CDR3 protein: CASRATANTEAFF

clone size: -
D gene: TRBD1
V gene: TRBV3-1
J gene: TRBJ2-5
CDR3 DNA: TGTGCCAGCAGCCAAGGGCAGGGGGAACGAGAGACCCAGTACTTC
CDR3 protein: CASSQGQGERETQYF

clone size: -
D gene: -
V gene: TRBV30
J gene: TRBJ1-6
CDR3 DNA: TGTGCCTGGAGTGCGTTACCGGGACTGTATAATTCACCCCTCCACTTT
CDR3 protein: CAWSALPGLYNSPLHF

clone size: once
D gene: -
V gene: TRBV12-3/TRBV12-4
J gene: TRBJ1-1
CDR3 DNA: TGTGCCAGCATTCTCGGGAGCACTGAAGCTTTCTTT
CDR3 protein: CASILGSTEAFF

clone size: -
D gene: TRBD1
V gene: TRBV11-2
J gene: TRBJ2-7
CDR3 DNA: TGTGCCAGCAGAAACGACAGGGGCCGAAAGAACCTCCCTTGGGAGCAGTACTTC
CDR3 protein: CASRNDRGRKNLPWEQYF

clone size: -
D gene: TRBD1
V gene: TRBV5-1
J gene: TRBJ2-4
CDR3 DNA: TGCGCCAGCAGCCAAAGACAGGGGGCCCCCCCTGTGGCCAAAAACATTCAGTACTTC
CDR3 protein: CASSQRQGAPPVAKNIQYF

clone size: -
D gene: -
V gene: TRBV7-2
J gene: TRBJ1-1
CDR3 DNA: TGTGCCAGCAGGTTACTCGGGACTGAAGCTTTCTTT
CDR3 protein: CASRLLGTEAFF

clone size: few
D gene: -
V gene: TRBV10-3
J gene: TRBJ1-1
CDR3 DNA: TGTGCCATCAGTGAGTCGGTAGGGGAGAACACTGAAGCTTTCTTT
CDR3 protein: CAISESVGENTEAFF

clone size: few
D gene: -
V gene: TRBV5-5
J gene: TRBJ2-7
CDR3 DNA: TGTGCCAGCAGCTCGAGGAATGACGAGCAGTACTTC
CDR3 protein: CASSSRNDEQYF

clone size: few
D gene: -
V gene: TRBV20-1
J gene: TRBJ1-4
CDR3 DNA: TGCAGTGCTAGAGATGTCAGGGAACTTAATGAAAAACTGTTTTTT
CDR3 protein: CSARDVRELNEKLFF

clone size: many
D gene: TRBD2
V gene: TRBV11-2
J gene: TRBJ2-1
CDR3 DNA: TGTGCCAGCAGCTTAGATCGAAGTCTAGCGGGAGCGGGTGAGCAGTTCTTC
CDR3 protein: CASSLDRSLAGAGEQFF

clone size: -
D gene: -
V gene: TRBV3-1
J gene: TRBJ1-4
CDR3 DNA: TGTGCCAGCAGCCAAGATCAGGGAATGACGGAAAAACTGTTTTTT
CDR3 protein: CASSQDQGMTEKLFF

clone size: -
D gene: -
V gene: TRBV20-1
J gene: TRBJ2-7
CDR3 DNA: TGCAGTGCTAGATCCTGGGAGAGAGGTTACGAGCAGTACTTC
CDR3 protein: CSARSWERGYEQYF

clone size: few
D gene: TRBD2
V gene: TRBV2
J gene: TRBJ2-2
CDR3 DNA: TGTGCCAGCAGTGCAGGACTAGCGGGAAAGACCGGGGAGCTGTTTTTT
CDR3 protein: CASSAGLAGKTGELFF

clone size: -
D gene: TRBD2
V gene: TRBV20-1
J gene: TRBJ2-7
CDR3 DNA: TGCAGTGCTCTGGGCCCTAGCGGGAGTCGTGAGCAGTACTTC
CDR3 protein: CSALGPSGSREQYF

clone size: few
D gene: -
V gene: TRBV5-4
J gene: TRBJ2-7
CDR3 DNA: TGTGCCAGCAGCTTGGATGGAGGTCGGAGCTCCTACGAGCAGTACTTC
CDR3 protein: CASSLDGGRSSYEQYF

clone size: few
D gene: TRBD1
V gene: TRBV10-2
J gene: TRBJ1-5
CDR3 DNA: TGCGCCAGCAGTGAGGACTACAGGGGGCCAAATCAGCCCCAGCATTTT
CDR3 protein: CASSEDYRGPNQPQHF

clone size: few
D gene: -
V gene: TRBV20-1
J gene: TRBJ2-3
CDR3 DNA: TGCAGTGCCCCCCTTGTGGATACTAGCACAGATACGCAGTATTTT
CDR3 protein: CSAPLVDTSTDTQYF

clone size: few
D gene: -
V gene: TRBV12-3/TRBV12-4
J gene: TRBJ2-3
CDR3 DNA: TGTGCCAGCAGTTACTCCGGGACACTTACCACAGATACGCAGTATTTT
CDR3 protein: CASSYSGTLTTDTQYF

clone size: -
D gene: TRBD2
V gene: TRBV5-1
J gene: TRBJ2-1
CDR3 DNA: TGCGCCAGCAGCATAGGGACTAGCGGACCTTACAATGAGCAGTTCTTC
CDR3 protein: CASSIGTSGPYNEQFF

clone size: many
D gene: TRBD1
V gene: TRBV7-9
J gene: TRBJ1-5
CDR3 DNA: TGTGCCAGCAGCTTCGGGACAGGTGATCAGCCCCAGCATTTT
CDR3 protein: CASSFGTGDQPQHF

clone size: -
D gene: TRBD1
V gene: TRBV12-3/TRBV12-4
J gene: TRBJ1-6
CDR3 DNA: TGTGCCAGCAGTTTTGCAGGGGGCTGGAATTCACCCCTCCACTTT
CDR3 protein: CASSFAGGWNSPLHF

clone size: few
D gene: -
V gene: TRBV12-3/TRBV12-4
J gene: TRBJ2-7
CDR3 DNA: TGTGCCAGCAGAATTGACGGAGGGAAGCAGTACTTC
CDR3 protein: CASRIDGGKQYF

clone size: many
D gene: -
V gene: TRBV20-1
J gene: TRBJ2-2
CDR3 DNA: TGCAGTGCTAGAGATTGGGGGGAGCTGTTTTTT
CDR3 protein: CSARDWGELFF

clone size: few
D gene: TRBD1
V gene: TRBV7-9
J gene: TRBJ1-1
CDR3 DNA: TGTGCCAGCAGCCCGGGACAGGGGGCGGGAGCTTTCTTT
CDR3 protein: CASSPGQGAGAFF

clone size: few
D gene: -
V gene: TRBV5-1
J gene: TRBJ2-7
CDR3 DNA: TGCGCCAGCAGCTTGGGGACAGTGACCTACGAGCAGTACTTC
CDR3 protein: CASSLGTVTYEQYF

clone size: -
D gene: TRBD2
V gene: TRBV20-1
J gene: TRBJ2-7
CDR3 DNA: TGCAGTGCTACCCCATTCGGACTAGCGGGAGTTCTAAGCCCCTACGAGCAGTACTTC
CDR3 protein: CSATPFGLAGVLSPYEQYF

clone size: -
D gene: TRBD2
V gene: TRBV9
J gene: TRBJ2-3
CDR3 DNA: TGTGCCACCGAAAGGGTAGCGGGAGCCACAGATACGCAGTATTTT
CDR3 protein: CATERVAGATDTQYF

clone size: -
D gene: -
V gene: TRBV5-5
J gene: TRBJ2-7
CDR3 DNA: TGTGCCAGCAGCTTGGGACAGGAACGCTACGAGCAGTACTTC
CDR3 protein: CASSLGQERYEQYF

clone size: -
D gene: -
V gene: TRBV11-2
J gene: TRBJ2-7
CDR3 DNA: TGTGCCAGCAGCTTAAGCGTGAGGACCCCTGTACACGAGCAGTACTTC
CDR3 protein: CASSLSVRTPVHEQYF

clone size: -
D gene: -
V gene: TRBV11-1
J gene: TRBJ2-7
CDR3 DNA: TGTGCCAGCAGCTTAGTAAGCAGGGTGACTCCGTACTACGAGCAGTACTTC
CDR3 protein: CASSLVSRVTPYYEQYF

clone size: -
D gene: -
V gene: TRBV6-2/TRBV6-3
J gene: TRBJ2-1
CDR3 DNA: TGTGCCAGCAGTTACTCTCCTAGCGCCTACAATGAGCAGTTCTTC
CDR3 protein: CASSYSPSAYNEQFF

clone size: many
D gene: -
V gene: TRBV5-1
J gene: TRBJ2-3
CDR3 DNA: TGCGCCAGCAGGGACGTCACAGATACGCAGTATTTT
CDR3 protein: CASRDVTDTQYF

clone size: -
D gene: -
V gene: TRBV5-6
J gene: TRBJ1-2
CDR3 DNA: TGTGCCAGCAGCTTCGGACAGAACTATGGCTACACCTTC
CDR3 protein: CASSFGQNYGYTF

clone size: -
D gene: -
V gene: TRBV7-2
J gene: TRBJ2-7
CDR3 DNA: TGTGCCAGCAGCCAACTAGTCGGACCCTACGAGCAGTACTTC
CDR3 protein: CASSQLVGPYEQYF

clone size: -
D gene: TRBD2
V gene: TRBV2
J gene: TRBJ2-7
CDR3 DNA: TGTGCCAGCAGTGAAGGCCTTAGCGGGAGGAGTCCCTACGAGCAGTACTTC
CDR3 protein: CASSEGLSGRSPYEQYF

clone size: few
D gene: TRBD2
V gene: TRBV29-1
J gene: TRBJ2-3
CDR3 DNA: TGCAGCGTTGAAGGACTAGCGGGAGTCGGACAGTATTTT
CDR3 protein: CSVEGLAGVGQYF

clone size: -
D gene: TRBD2
V gene: TRBV10-2
J gene: TRBJ2-2
CDR3 DNA: TGCGCCAGCAGTTCGACTAGCGGGAGATACACCGGGGAGCTGTTTTTT
CDR3 protein: CASSSTSGRYTGELFF

clone size: -
D gene: -
V gene: TRBV2
J gene: TRBJ2-2
CDR3 DNA: TGTGCCAGCCAGGGAGCGAACACCGGGGAGCTGTTTTTT
CDR3 protein: CASQGANTGELFF

clone size: -
D gene: -
V gene: TRBV9
J gene: TRBJ2-7
CDR3 DNA: TGTGCCAGCGGAAAGGGAGGGGGCTACGAGCAGTACTTC
CDR3 protein: CASGKGGGYEQYF

clone size: many
D gene: TRBD1
V gene: TRBV5-1
J gene: TRBJ1-1
CDR3 DNA: TGCGCCAGCAGCTGGGGCACCGGGACAGGGGTCACTGAAGCTTTCTTT
CDR3 protein: CASSWGTGTGVTEAFF

clone size: -
D gene: -
V gene: TRBV20-1
J gene: TRBJ2-7
CDR3 DNA: TGCAGTGCGGGGATACAGGGTAACGAGCAGTACTTC
CDR3 protein: CSAGIQGNEQYF